These T cell receptor beta chains were read from a single sample in a study of cytomegalovirus exposure and HLA in healthy donors. Sequenced by immunoSEQ multiplex PCR; TCRdb stores in-frame clones only, minus some. The data hold some 170,000 clones, with more than 60% observed a single time. The material sequenced was PBMCs. These TCRs come from a human donor in good health. Both conserved end residues are part of each CDR3. A D gene is named only where the DNA matches it firmly. Size tells how often a clone was seen (once, few, many) or the class of an expanded clone, and some rows leave it out.

TRBV2,.,.,TRBJ1-6,CASSVSAREGGSPLHF,TGTGCCAGCAGTGTCAGCGCAAGGGAAGGGGGTTCACCCCTCCACTTT
TRBV7-3,.,.,TRBJ2-3,CASSSEGDLNTDTQYF,TGTGCCAGCAGCTCCGAGGGGGACCTCAACACAGATACGCAGTATTTT
TRBV27,.,few,TRBJ2-7,CASRPSVTVIQFDYEQYF,TGTGCCAGCAGGCCGAGCGTGACAGTAATCCAATTTGACTACGAGCAGTACTTC
TRBV5-4,.,.,TRBJ1-2,CASSLGGGYTF,TGTGCCAGCAGCTTGGGAGGTGGCTACACCTTC
TRBV14,.,few,TRBJ2-5,CASSQGQGLNRQYF,TGTGCCAGCAGCCAGGGCCAGGGTTTAAATCGGCAGTACTTC
TRBV27,.,.,TRBJ2-7,CASSSPSGTSYEQYF,TGTGCCAGCAGTTCCCCCTCGGGGACATCCTACGAGCAGTACTTC
TRBV5-1,.,.,TRBJ2-2,CASSLGQVFFTGELFF,TGCGCCAGCAGCTTGGGACAGGTGTTTTTCACCGGGGAGCTGTTTTTT
TRBV10-3,.,.,TRBJ1-2,CAISGGQSNYGYTF,TGTGCCATCAGTGGAGGACAGTCTAACTATGGCTACACCTTC
TRBV11-2,.,.,TRBJ2-1,CASSLAPGSSYNEQFF,TGTGCCAGCAGCTTAGCTCCGGGGAGCTCCTACAATGAGCAGTTCTTC
TRBV5-1,TRBD1,.,TRBJ2-7,CASSVGTDYEQYF,TGCGCCAGCAGCGTCGGGACAGACTACGAGCAGTACTTC
TRBV6-1,.,.,TRBJ2-7,CASRRTSSYEQYF,TGTGCCAGCAGGCGGACATCCTCCTACGAGCAGTACTTC
TRBV5-1,.,.,TRBJ1-1,CASSFDRDTEAFF,TGCGCCAGCAGCTTCGACAGAGACACTGAAGCTTTCTTT
TRBV6-5,.,.,TRBJ2-1,CASSWAGIGSYNEQFF,TGTGCCAGCAGTTGGGCGGGGATAGGGTCCTACAATGAGCAGTTCTTC
TRBV29-1,.,.,TRBJ2-2,CSALEVGKTGELFF,TGCAGCGCCCTAGAGGTCGGTAAGACCGGGGAGCTGTTTTTT
TRBV6-1,.,.,TRBJ2-7,CASSSNRASDSEQYF,TGTGCCAGCAGCTCTAACCGGGCCTCAGACAGCGAGCAGTACTTC
TRBV2,TRBD2,.,TRBJ2-3,CASTDPLAGGRDTQYF,TGTGCCAGCACCGACCCTCTAGCGGGGGGGCGAGATACGCAGTATTTT
TRBV27,TRBD1,.,TRBJ1-1,CASSLGQGYWAFF,TGTGCCAGCAGTCTGGGACAGGGGTACTGGGCTTTCTTT
TRBV30,.,few,TRBJ1-2,CAWRTQGSGYGYTF,TGTGCCTGGAGGACACAGGGATCGGGCTATGGCTACACCTTC
TRBV7-7,TRBD1,few,TRBJ2-5,CASSSRQGETQYF,TGTGCTAGCAGTTCCAGACAGGGGGAGACCCAGTACTTC
TRBV6-5,.,.,TRBJ2-5,CASSSRGLETQYF,TGTGCCAGCAGTTCTCGGGGTTTAGAGACCCAGTACTTC
TRBV19,.,.,TRBJ1-1,CASSSRGFEAFF,TGTGCCAGTAGTTCCCGGGGATTCGAGGCTTTCTTT
TRBV27,.,.,TRBJ2-2,CASSFLAELLNTGELFF,TGTGCCAGCAGTTTTTTAGCGGAGTTACTAAACACCGGGGAGCTGTTTTTT
TRBV6-6,.,.,TRBJ1-6,CASSYSNSPLHF,TGTGCCAGCAGTTACAGCAATTCACCCCTCCACTTT
TRBV4-1,.,.,TRBJ1-2,CASSQGRGGYGYTF,TGCGCCAGCAGCCAGGGAAGGGGGGGCTATGGCTACACCTTC
TRBV19,TRBD1,.,TRBJ2-3,CASSIGTGTGIDTQYF,TGTGCCAGTAGTATCGGGACCGGGACAGGGATAGATACGCAGTATTTT